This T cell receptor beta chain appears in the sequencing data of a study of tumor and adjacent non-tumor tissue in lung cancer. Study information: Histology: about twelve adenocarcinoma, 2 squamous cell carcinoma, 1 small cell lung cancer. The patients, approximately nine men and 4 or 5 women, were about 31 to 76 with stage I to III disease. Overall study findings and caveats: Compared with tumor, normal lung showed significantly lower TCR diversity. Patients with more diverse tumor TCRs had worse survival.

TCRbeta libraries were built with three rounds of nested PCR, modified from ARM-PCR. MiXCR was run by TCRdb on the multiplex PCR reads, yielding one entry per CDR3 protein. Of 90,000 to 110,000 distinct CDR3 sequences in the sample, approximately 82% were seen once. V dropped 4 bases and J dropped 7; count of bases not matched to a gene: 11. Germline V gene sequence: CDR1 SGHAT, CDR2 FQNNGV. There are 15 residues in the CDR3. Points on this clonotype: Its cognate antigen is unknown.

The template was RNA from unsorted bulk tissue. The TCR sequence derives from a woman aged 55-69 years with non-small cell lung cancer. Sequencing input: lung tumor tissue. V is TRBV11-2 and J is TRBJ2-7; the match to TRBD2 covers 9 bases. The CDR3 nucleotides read TGTGCCAGCAGCTACGGGAGTAGCGGGAGCTGGGAGCAGTACTTC. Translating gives CASSYGSSGSWEQYF.